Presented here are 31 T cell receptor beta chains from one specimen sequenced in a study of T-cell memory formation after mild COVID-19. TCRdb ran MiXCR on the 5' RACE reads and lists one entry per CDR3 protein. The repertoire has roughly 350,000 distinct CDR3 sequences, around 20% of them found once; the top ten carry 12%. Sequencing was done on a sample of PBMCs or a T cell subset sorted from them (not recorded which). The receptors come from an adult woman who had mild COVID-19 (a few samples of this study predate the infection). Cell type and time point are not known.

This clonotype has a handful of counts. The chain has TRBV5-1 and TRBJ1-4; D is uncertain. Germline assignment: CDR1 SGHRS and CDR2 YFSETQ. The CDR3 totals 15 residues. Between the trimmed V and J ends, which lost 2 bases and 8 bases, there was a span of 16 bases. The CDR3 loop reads CASSFGPSLEEKLFF. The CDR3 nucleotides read TGCGCCAGCAGCTTCGGGCCCTCCCTGGAGGAAAAACTGTTTTTT.

The CDR3 DNA reads TGTGCCAGCCCCTCGGGGATCGGAAACACCATATATTTT. Its translation is CASPSGIGNTIYF. This chain connects TRBV12-3 or TRBV12-4 to TRBJ1-3; D ambiguous. V was trimmed by 8 bases and J by 4 bases, leaving 12 bases between them. The CDR3 runs 13 residues.

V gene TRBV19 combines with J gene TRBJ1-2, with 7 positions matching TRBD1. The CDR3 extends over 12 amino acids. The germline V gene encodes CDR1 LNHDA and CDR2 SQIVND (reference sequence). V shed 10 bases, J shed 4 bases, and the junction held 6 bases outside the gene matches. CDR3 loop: CATTGTAYGYTF. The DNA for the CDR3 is TGTGCCACTACCGGGACAGCCTATGGCTACACCTTC.

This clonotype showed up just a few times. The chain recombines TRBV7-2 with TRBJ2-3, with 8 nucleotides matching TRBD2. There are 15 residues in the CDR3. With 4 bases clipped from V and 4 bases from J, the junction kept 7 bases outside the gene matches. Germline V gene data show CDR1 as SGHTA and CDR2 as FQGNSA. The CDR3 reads CASSSSWREADTQYF. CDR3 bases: TGTGCCAGCAGCTCGTCTTGGCGGGAGGCAGATACGCAGTATTTT.

Written as DNA, the CDR3 is TGTGCCACCAGTGATCCCCGACAGGGAATAACCGGGGAGCTGTTTTTT. This codes for CATSDPRQGITGELFF. V gene TRBV24-1 combines with J gene TRBJ2-2; 7 bases match TRBD1. Trimming took 3 bases from V and 5 from J; bases not matched to a gene: 8. The germline V gene has CDR1 KGHDR and CDR2 SFDVKD. The CDR3 length is 16 residues.

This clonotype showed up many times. CDR3 residues: CASSRSTGEAFF. Here the CDR3 DNA reads TGTGCCAGCAGTCGCTCGACAGGTGAAGCTTTCTTT. V and J are TRBV12-3 or TRBV12-4 and TRBJ1-1; weak D call: TRBD1 (6 bases). There are 12 residues in the CDR3. The V gene lost 5 bases and the J gene lost 7 bases, with 11 bases spanning the gap.

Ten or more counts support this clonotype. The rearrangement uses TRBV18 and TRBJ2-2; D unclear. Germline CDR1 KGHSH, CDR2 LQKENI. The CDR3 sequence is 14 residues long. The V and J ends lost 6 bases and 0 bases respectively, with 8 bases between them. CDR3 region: CASSVGTNTGELFF. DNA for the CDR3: TGTGCCAGCTCGGTGGGGACGAACACCGGGGAGCTGTTTTTT.

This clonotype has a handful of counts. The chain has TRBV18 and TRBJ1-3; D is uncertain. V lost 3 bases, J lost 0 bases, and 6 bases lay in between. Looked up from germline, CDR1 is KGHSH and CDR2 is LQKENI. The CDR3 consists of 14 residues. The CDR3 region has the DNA TGTGCCAGCTCACCTGAAAGCTCTGGAAACACCATATATTTT. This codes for CASSPESSGNTIYF. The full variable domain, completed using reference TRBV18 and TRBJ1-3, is NAGVMQNPRHLVRRRGQEARLRCSPMKGHSHVYWYRQLPEEGLKFMVYLQKENIIDESGMPKERFSAEFPKEGPSILRIQQVVRGDSAAYFCASSPESSGNTIYFGEGSWLTVV.

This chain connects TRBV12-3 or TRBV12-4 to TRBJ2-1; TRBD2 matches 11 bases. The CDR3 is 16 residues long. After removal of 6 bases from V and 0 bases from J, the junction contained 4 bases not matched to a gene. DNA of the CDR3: TGTGCCAGCAGCCGTAGCGGGAGGGTCTCCTACAATGAGCAGTTCTTC. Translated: CASSRSGRVSYNEQFF.

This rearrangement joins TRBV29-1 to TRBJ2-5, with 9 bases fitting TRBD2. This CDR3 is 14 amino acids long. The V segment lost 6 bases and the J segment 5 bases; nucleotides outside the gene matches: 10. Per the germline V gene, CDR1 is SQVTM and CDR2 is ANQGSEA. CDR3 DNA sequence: TGCAGCGTCGGAGCGGGGGGATTTGGTGAGACCCAGTACTTC. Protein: CSVGAGGFGETQYF.

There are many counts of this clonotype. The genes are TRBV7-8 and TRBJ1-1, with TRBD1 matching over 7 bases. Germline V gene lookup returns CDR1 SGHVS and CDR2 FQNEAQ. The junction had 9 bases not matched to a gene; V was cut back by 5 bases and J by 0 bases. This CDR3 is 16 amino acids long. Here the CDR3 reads CASSNRQGTMNTEAFF. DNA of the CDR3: TGTGCCAGCAGCAACAGACAGGGAACAATGAACACTGAAGCTTTCTTT.

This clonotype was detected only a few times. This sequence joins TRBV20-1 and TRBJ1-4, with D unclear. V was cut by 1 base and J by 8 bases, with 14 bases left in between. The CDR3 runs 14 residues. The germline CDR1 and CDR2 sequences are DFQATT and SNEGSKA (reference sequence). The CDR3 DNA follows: TGCAGTGCTAGAGTGAGAATCGACAACGAAAAACTGTTTTTT. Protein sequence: CSARVRIDNEKLFF.

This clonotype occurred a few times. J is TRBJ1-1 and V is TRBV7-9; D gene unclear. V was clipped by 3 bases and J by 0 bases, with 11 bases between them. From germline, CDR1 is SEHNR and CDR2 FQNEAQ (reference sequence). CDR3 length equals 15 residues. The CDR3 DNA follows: TGTGCCAGCAGCTTCCTACCAGTCATGAACACTGAAGCTTTCTTT. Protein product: CASSFLPVMNTEAFF.

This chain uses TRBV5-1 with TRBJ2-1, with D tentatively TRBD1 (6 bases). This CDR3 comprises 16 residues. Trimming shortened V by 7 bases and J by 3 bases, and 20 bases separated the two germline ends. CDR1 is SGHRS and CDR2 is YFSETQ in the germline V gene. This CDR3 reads CASSDVRDKRYNEQFF. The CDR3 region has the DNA TGCGCCAGCTCCGACGTCCGGGACAAGCGCTACAATGAGCAGTTCTTC.

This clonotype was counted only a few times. The CDR3 reads CASSLWGGGAKETQYF. CDR3 nucleotides: TGTGCCAGCAGTTTGTGGGGCGGGGGGGCCAAAGAGACCCAGTACTTC. The gene calls are TRBV27 and TRBJ2-5; 9 positions match TRBD2. The length of the CDR3 is 16 residues. V lost 3 bases, J lost 3 bases, and 8 bases stayed unmatched. The germline CDR1 and CDR2 sequences are MNHEY and SMNVEV (reference sequence).

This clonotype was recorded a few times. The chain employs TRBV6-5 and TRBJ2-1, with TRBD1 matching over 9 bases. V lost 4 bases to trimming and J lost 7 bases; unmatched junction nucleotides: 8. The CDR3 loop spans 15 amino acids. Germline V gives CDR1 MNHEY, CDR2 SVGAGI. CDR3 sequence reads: CASSFRDRELNEQFF. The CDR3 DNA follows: TGTGCCAGCAGTTTCCGGGACAGGGAGCTTAATGAGCAGTTCTTC.

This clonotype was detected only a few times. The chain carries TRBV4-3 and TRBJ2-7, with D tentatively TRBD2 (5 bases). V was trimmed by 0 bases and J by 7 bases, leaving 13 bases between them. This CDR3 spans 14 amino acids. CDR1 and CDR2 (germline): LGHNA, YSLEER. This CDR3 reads CASSQDRDWGEQYF. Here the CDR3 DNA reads TGCGCCAGCAGCCAAGATCGGGATTGGGGAGAGCAGTACTTC.

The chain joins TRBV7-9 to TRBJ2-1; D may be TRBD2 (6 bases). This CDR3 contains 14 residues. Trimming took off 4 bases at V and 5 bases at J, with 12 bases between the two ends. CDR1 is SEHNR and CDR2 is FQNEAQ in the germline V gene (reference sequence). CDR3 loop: CASSSSGVHNEQFF. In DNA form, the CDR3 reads TGTGCCAGCAGCTCCTCGGGGGTTCACAATGAGCAGTTCTTC.

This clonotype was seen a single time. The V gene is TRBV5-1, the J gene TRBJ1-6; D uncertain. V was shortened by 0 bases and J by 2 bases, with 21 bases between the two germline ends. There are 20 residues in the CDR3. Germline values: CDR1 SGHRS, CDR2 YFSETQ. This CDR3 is CASSLGLRSSRRAYNSPLHF. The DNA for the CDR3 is TGCGCCAGCAGCTTGGGCTTACGCTCATCCAGGAGGGCCTATAATTCACCCCTCCACTTT.

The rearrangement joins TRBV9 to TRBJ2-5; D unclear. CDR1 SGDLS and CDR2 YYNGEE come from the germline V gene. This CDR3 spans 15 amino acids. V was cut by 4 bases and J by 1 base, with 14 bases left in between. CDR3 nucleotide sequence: TGTGCCAGCAGCATTGGAACAGTCGCCCAAGAGACCCAGTACTTC. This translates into CASSIGTVAQETQYF.

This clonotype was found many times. The CDR3 reads CASSLGQGAGGSGNTIYF. The CDR3 region has the DNA TGCGCCAGCAGCCTCGGACAGGGGGCAGGAGGCTCTGGAAACACCATATATTTT. V is TRBV5-1 and J is TRBJ1-3, with 11 bases matching TRBD1. V dropped 4 bases and J dropped 0; count of bases not matched to a gene: 9. Looked up from germline, CDR1 is SGHRS and CDR2 is YFSETQ. This CDR3 is 18 amino acids long.

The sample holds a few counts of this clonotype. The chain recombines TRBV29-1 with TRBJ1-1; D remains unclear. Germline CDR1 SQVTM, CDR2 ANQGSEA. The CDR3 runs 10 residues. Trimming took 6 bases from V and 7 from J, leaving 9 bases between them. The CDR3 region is CSVREYEAFF. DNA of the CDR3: TGCAGCGTAAGGGAATATGAAGCTTTCTTT.

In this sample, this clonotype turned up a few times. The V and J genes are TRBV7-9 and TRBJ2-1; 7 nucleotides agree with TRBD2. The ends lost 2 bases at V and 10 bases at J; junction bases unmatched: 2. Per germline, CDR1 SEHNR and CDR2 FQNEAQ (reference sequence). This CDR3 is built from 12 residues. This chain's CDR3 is CASSLSGTEQFF. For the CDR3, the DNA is TGTGCCAGCAGCTTAAGCGGGACGGAGCAGTTCTTC.

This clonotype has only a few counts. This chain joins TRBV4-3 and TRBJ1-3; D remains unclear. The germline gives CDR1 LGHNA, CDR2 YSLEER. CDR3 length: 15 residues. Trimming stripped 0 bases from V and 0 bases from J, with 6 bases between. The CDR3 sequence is CASSQDPRSGNTIYF. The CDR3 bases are TGCGCCAGCAGCCAAGATCCCCGCTCTGGAAACACCATATATTTT.

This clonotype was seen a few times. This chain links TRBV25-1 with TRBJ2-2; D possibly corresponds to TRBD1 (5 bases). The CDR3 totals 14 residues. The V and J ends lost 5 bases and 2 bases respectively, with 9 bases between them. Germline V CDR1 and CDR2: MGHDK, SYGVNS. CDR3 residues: CASSKGDNTGELFF. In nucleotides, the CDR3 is TGTGCCAGCAGTAAAGGGGATAACACCGGGGAGCTGTTTTTT.

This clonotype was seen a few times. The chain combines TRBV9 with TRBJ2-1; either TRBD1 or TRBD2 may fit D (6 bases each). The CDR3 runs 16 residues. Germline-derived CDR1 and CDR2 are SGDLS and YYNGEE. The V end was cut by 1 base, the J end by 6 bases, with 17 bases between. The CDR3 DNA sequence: TGTGCCAGCAGCGTACACCCCTCGGAGGGGGGCAATGAGCAGTTCTTC. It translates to CASSVHPSEGGNEQFF.

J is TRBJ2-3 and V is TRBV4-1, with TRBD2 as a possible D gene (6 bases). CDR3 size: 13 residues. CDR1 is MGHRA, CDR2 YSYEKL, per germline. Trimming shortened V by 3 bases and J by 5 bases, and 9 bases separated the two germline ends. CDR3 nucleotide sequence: TGCGCCAGCAGCCAGGGGGACTTAGATACGCAGTATTTT. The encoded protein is CASSQGDLDTQYF.

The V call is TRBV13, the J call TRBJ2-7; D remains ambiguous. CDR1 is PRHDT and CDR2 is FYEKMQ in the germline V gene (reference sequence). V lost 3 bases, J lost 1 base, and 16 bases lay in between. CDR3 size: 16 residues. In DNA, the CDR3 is TGTGCCAGCAGCTTTCGGGCCCAGGCGTATTCCTACGAGCAGTACTTC. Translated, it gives CASSFRAQAYSYEQYF. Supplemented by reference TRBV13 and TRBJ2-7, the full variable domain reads AAGVIQSPRHLIKEKRETATLKCYPIPRHDTVYWYQQGPGQDPQFLISFYEKMQSDKGSIPDRFSAQQFSDYHSELNMSSLELGDSALYFCASSFRAQAYSYEQYFGPGTRLTVT.

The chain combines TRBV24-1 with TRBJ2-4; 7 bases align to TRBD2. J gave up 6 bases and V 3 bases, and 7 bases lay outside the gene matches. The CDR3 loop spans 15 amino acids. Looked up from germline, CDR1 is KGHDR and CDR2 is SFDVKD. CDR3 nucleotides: TGTGCCACCAGTGATCGGCTAGCGGCTAGAAACATTCAGTACTTC. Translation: CATSDRLAARNIQYF.

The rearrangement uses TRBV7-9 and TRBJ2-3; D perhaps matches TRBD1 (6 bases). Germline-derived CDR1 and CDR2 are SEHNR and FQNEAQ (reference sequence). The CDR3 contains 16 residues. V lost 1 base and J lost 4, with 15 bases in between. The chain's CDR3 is CASSLVDSPSPDTQYF. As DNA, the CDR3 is TGTGCCAGCAGCTTAGTGGACAGCCCTTCACCAGATACGCAGTATTTT.

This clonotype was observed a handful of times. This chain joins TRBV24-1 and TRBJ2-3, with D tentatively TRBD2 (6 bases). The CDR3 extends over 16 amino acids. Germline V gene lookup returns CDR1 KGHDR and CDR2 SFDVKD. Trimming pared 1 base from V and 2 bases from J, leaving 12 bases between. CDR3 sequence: CATSDFGRGYTDTQYF. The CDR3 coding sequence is TGTGCCACCAGTGATTTCGGGCGGGGCTACACAGATACGCAGTATTTT.